This is a list of T cell receptor beta chains from one sample in a study of blood T cell repertoires in COVID-19. Clones were read by immunoSEQ multiplex PCR, and TCRdb kept only the in-frame ones, dropping some. In the table there are some 270,000 clones, 75% to 90% of which are singletons. The sample was peripheral blood. The receptors shown here come from a man aged 30 to 45 with acute or convalescent COVID-19. Both conserved end residues are part of each CDR3. A D gene is named only where the DNA matches it firmly. The listing skips clone size in some rows; elsewhere it reads once, few, many or a size class.

j_gene: TRBJ1-2
abundance: NA
v_gene: TRBV2
d_gene: NA
CDR3aa: CASRKDRNYGYTF
CDR3nt: TGTGCCAGCAGGAAGGACAGAAACTATGGCTACACCTTC

j_gene: TRBJ2-7
abundance: NA
v_gene: TRBV5-1
d_gene: NA
CDR3aa: CASSPDPGQIYEQYF
CDR3nt: TGCGCCAGCAGCCCGGACCCCGGACAGATCTACGAGCAGTACTTC

j_gene: TRBJ2-3
abundance: NA
v_gene: TRBV7-2
d_gene: TRBD2
CDR3aa: CASSLQAGGRDTQYF
CDR3nt: TGTGCCAGCAGCTTACAAGCGGGGGGCCGGGATACGCAGTATTTT

j_gene: TRBJ2-1
abundance: once
v_gene: TRBV28
d_gene: NA
CDR3aa: CASSLVQFYNEQFF
CDR3nt: TGTGCCAGCAGTTTAGTACAGTTCTACAATGAGCAGTTCTTC

j_gene: TRBJ2-7
abundance: once
v_gene: TRBV10-2
d_gene: NA
CDR3aa: CASSEGSSYEQYF
CDR3nt: TGCGCCAGCAGTGAGGGGAGCTCCTACGAGCAGTACTTC

j_gene: TRBJ2-3
abundance: once
v_gene: TRBV28
d_gene: TRBD1
CDR3aa: CASSLGTDTDTQYF
CDR3nt: TGTGCCAGCAGTTTAGGGACAGACACAGATACGCAGTATTTT

j_gene: TRBJ2-7
abundance: NA
v_gene: TRBV5-4
d_gene: NA
CDR3aa: CASSSQGGGYEQYF
CDR3nt: TGTGCCAGCAGCTCACAGGGGGGGGGTTACGAGCAGTACTTC

j_gene: TRBJ2-1
abundance: NA
v_gene: TRBV5-1
d_gene: TRBD2
CDR3aa: CASSPGPTSGSYNEQFF
CDR3nt: TGCGCCAGCAGCCCAGGACCAACTAGCGGGAGTTACAATGAGCAGTTCTTC

j_gene: TRBJ2-6
abundance: NA
v_gene: TRBV3-1/TRBV3-2
d_gene: TRBD1
CDR3aa: CASSLGTDSSGANVLTF
CDR3nt: TGTGCCAGCAGCCTCGGGACAGACAGCTCTGGGGCCAACGTCCTGACTTTC

j_gene: TRBJ1-4
abundance: few
v_gene: TRBV28
d_gene: NA
CDR3aa: CASSPPWAEREKLFF
CDR3nt: TGTGCCAGCAGTCCTCCTTGGGCTGAGCGGGAAAAACTGTTTTTT

j_gene: TRBJ2-3
abundance: NA
v_gene: TRBV5-5
d_gene: TRBD2
CDR3aa: CASSLGPGGESPYTQYF
CDR3nt: TGTGCCAGCAGCTTGGGCCCGGGGGGTGAGAGCCCGTATACGCAGTATTTT

j_gene: TRBJ2-2
abundance: NA
v_gene: TRBV29-1
d_gene: NA
CDR3aa: CSVFSGAGELFF
CDR3nt: TGCAGCGTTTTTAGCGGAGCCGGGGAGCTGTTTTTT

j_gene: TRBJ1-2
abundance: NA
v_gene: TRBV30
d_gene: TRBD1
CDR3aa: CAWIPTGSIYGYTF
CDR3nt: TGTGCCTGGATCCCGACAGGGAGTATCTATGGCTACACCTTC

j_gene: TRBJ2-4
abundance: NA
v_gene: TRBV19
d_gene: NA
CDR3aa: CASSIINGNIQYF
CDR3nt: TGTGCCAGTAGTATAATCAACGGGAACATTCAGTACTTC

j_gene: TRBJ1-1
abundance: NA
v_gene: TRBV12-3/TRBV12-4
d_gene: NA
CDR3aa: CASSLRYPEAFF
CDR3nt: TGTGCCAGCAGCCTTAGATATCCTGAAGCTTTCTTT

j_gene: TRBJ2-3
abundance: NA
v_gene: TRBV7-3
d_gene: NA
CDR3aa: CASSLGGRGSTDTQYF
CDR3nt: TGTGCCAGCAGCTTAGGGGGCAGGGGTAGCACAGATACGCAGTATTTT

j_gene: TRBJ1-1
abundance: NA
v_gene: TRBV18
d_gene: TRBD1
CDR3aa: CASSPGQGPEAFF
CDR3nt: TGTGCCAGCTCACCGGGACAGGGACCTGAAGCTTTCTTT

j_gene: TRBJ2-7
abundance: NA
v_gene: TRBV28
d_gene: TRBD2
CDR3aa: CASVAGGPHEQYF
CDR3nt: TGTGCCAGTGTAGCGGGGGGGCCCCACGAGCAGTACTTC

j_gene: TRBJ1-3
abundance: NA
v_gene: TRBV10-3
d_gene: TRBD1
CDR3aa: CAIRGTEGNTIYF
CDR3nt: TGTGCCATCAGAGGGACAGAAGGAAACACCATATATTTT

j_gene: TRBJ2-3
abundance: NA
v_gene: TRBV5-4
d_gene: NA
CDR3aa: CASSLVADTQYF
CDR3nt: TGTGCCAGCAGCTTGGTCGCAGATACGCAGTATTTT

j_gene: TRBJ1-1
abundance: once
v_gene: TRBV30
d_gene: NA
CDR3aa: CAWNPGYPVRSFF
CDR3nt: TGTGCCTGGAATCCGGGGTACCCCGTTCGGTCTTTCTTT

j_gene: TRBJ1-2
abundance: NA
v_gene: TRBV23-1
d_gene: NA
CDR3aa: CADGQRYGYTF
CDR3nt: TGCGCCGACGGACAGAGATATGGCTACACCTTC

j_gene: TRBJ2-5
abundance: NA
v_gene: TRBV2
d_gene: NA
CDR3aa: CASERTAQETQYF
CDR3nt: TGTGCCAGCGAGCGGACTGCACAAGAGACCCAGTACTTC

j_gene: TRBJ2-5
abundance: NA
v_gene: TRBV6-5
d_gene: TRBD2
CDR3aa: CASSGTIVGQETQYF
CDR3nt: TGTGCCAGCAGCGGGACTATTGTAGGACAAGAGACCCAGTACTTC

j_gene: TRBJ2-5
abundance: NA
v_gene: TRBV20-1
d_gene: TRBD2
CDR3aa: CSASASGRDFLLYQETQYF
CDR3nt: TGCAGTGCTAGTGCTAGCGGAAGGGATTTCTTATTATACCAAGAGACCCAGTACTTC

j_gene: TRBJ2-7
abundance: NA
v_gene: TRBV5-5
d_gene: NA
CDR3aa: CASSKNLPPAYEQYF
CDR3nt: TGTGCCAGCAGCAAGAATCTCCCGCCCGCGTACGAGCAGTACTTC

j_gene: TRBJ2-1
abundance: NA
v_gene: TRBV10-1
d_gene: NA
CDR3aa: CASSDPHGAYNEQFF
CDR3nt: TGCGCCAGCAGCGACCCACACGGGGCCTACAATGAGCAGTTCTTC

j_gene: TRBJ1-2
abundance: once
v_gene: TRBV6-5
d_gene: NA
CDR3aa: CATAMSYSYGYTF
CDR3nt: TGTGCCACCGCTATGTCCTACTCCTATGGCTACACCTTC

j_gene: TRBJ2-1
abundance: NA
v_gene: TRBV7-3
d_gene: NA
CDR3aa: CASSLQGGPYNEQFF
CDR3nt: TGTGCCAGCAGCTTACAGGGTGGTCCCTACAATGAGCAGTTCTTC

j_gene: TRBJ1-3
abundance: NA
v_gene: TRBV5-4
d_gene: TRBD1
CDR3aa: CASSFPDRGAGNTIYF
CDR3nt: TGTGCCAGCAGCTTCCCCGACAGGGGCGCTGGAAACACCATATATTTT

j_gene: TRBJ2-3
abundance: NA
v_gene: TRBV27
d_gene: TRBD2
CDR3aa: CASSVTVAGGVTDTQYF
CDR3nt: TGTGCCAGCAGTGTTACGGTAGCGGGAGGGGTCACAGATACGCAGTATTTT

j_gene: TRBJ1-2
abundance: once
v_gene: TRBV28
d_gene: NA
CDR3aa: CAARGSGFGYTF
CDR3nt: TGTGCCGCTCGAGGCAGCGGGTTTGGCTACACCTTC

j_gene: TRBJ1-5
abundance: few
v_gene: TRBV30
d_gene: TRBD1
CDR3aa: CAWSDRVHQPQHF
CDR3nt: TGTGCCTGGAGCGACAGGGTTCATCAGCCCCAGCATTTT

j_gene: TRBJ2-3
abundance: once
v_gene: TRBV5-1
d_gene: TRBD2
CDR3aa: CASSPYQRDPTQYF
CDR3nt: TGCGCCAGCAGCCCATACCAGCGGGACCCCACGCAGTATTTT

j_gene: TRBJ1-1
abundance: NA
v_gene: TRBV5-1
d_gene: NA
CDR3aa: CASSLRMGQMNTEAFF
CDR3nt: TGCGCCAGCAGCTTGCGGATGGGACAAATGAACACTGAAGCTTTCTTT

j_gene: TRBJ1-1
abundance: NA
v_gene: TRBV5-4
d_gene: NA
CDR3aa: CASSPVGENTEAFF
CDR3nt: TGTGCCAGCAGCCCTGTCGGGGAGAACACTGAAGCTTTCTTT

j_gene: TRBJ2-7
abundance: NA
v_gene: TRBV11-2
d_gene: NA
CDR3aa: CASSPLSSRYEQYF
CDR3nt: TGTGCCAGCAGCCCGCTTTCGAGTCGCTACGAGCAGTACTTC

j_gene: TRBJ2-7
abundance: few
v_gene: TRBV28
d_gene: NA
CDR3aa: CASSSSTLYEQYF
CDR3nt: TGTGCCAGCAGTTCCTCGACACTGTACGAGCAGTACTTC

j_gene: TRBJ1-5
abundance: NA
v_gene: TRBV30
d_gene: TRBD1
CDR3aa: CAWSANRGVWPQHF
CDR3nt: TGTGCCTGGAGTGCAAACAGGGGAGTATGGCCCCAGCATTTT

j_gene: TRBJ2-3
abundance: once
v_gene: TRBV9
d_gene: NA
CDR3aa: CASSVVGSPKQYF
CDR3nt: TGTGCCAGCAGCGTAGTGGGGAGCCCGAAGCAGTATTTT

j_gene: TRBJ2-4
abundance: NA
v_gene: TRBV7-9
d_gene: TRBD1
CDR3aa: CASSLGRQGYKNIQYF
CDR3nt: TGTGCCAGCAGCTTAGGGCGACAGGGGTACAAAAACATTCAGTACTTC

j_gene: TRBJ1-6
abundance: NA
v_gene: TRBV7-3
d_gene: TRBD1
CDR3aa: CASSLAGGNNSPLHF
CDR3nt: TGTGCCAGCAGCCTAGCAGGGGGAAATAATTCACCCCTCCACTTT

j_gene: TRBJ2-7
abundance: NA
v_gene: TRBV14
d_gene: NA
CDR3aa: CASSPQRSRHEQYF
CDR3nt: TGTGCCAGCAGCCCTCAGAGGAGTAGGCACGAGCAGTACTTC

j_gene: TRBJ1-4
abundance: NA
v_gene: TRBV6-5
d_gene: NA
CDR3aa: CASSYAGNRANEKLFF
CDR3nt: TGTGCCAGCAGTTATGCCGGCAACAGGGCTAATGAAAAACTGTTTTTT

j_gene: TRBJ2-1
abundance: few
v_gene: TRBV6-4
d_gene: NA
CDR3aa: CASSLQGGDYNEQFF
CDR3nt: TGTGCCAGCAGCCTCCAGGGGGGAGACTACAATGAGCAGTTCTTC

j_gene: TRBJ1-5
abundance: NA
v_gene: TRBV2
d_gene: TRBD1
CDR3aa: CASQGANQPQHF
CDR3nt: TGTGCCAGCCAGGGGGCTAATCAGCCCCAGCATTTT

j_gene: TRBJ2-7
abundance: NA
v_gene: TRBV5-1
d_gene: NA
CDR3aa: CASSGGDVANEQYF
CDR3nt: TGCGCCAGCAGCGGTGGAGACGTGGCCAACGAGCAGTACTTC

j_gene: TRBJ2-7
abundance: NA
v_gene: TRBV28
d_gene: TRBD1
CDR3aa: CASRPGTGGGEEQYF
CDR3nt: TGTGCCAGCAGGCCCGGGACAGGGGGCGGGGAAGAGCAGTACTTC

j_gene: TRBJ1-3
abundance: NA
v_gene: TRBV6-5
d_gene: TRBD1
CDR3aa: CASHSTGGSGNTIYF
CDR3nt: TGTGCCAGCCATTCGACAGGGGGCTCTGGAAACACCATATATTTT

j_gene: TRBJ2-7
abundance: NA
v_gene: TRBV5-6
d_gene: NA
CDR3aa: CASTPPPGGNSYEQYF
CDR3nt: TGTGCCAGCACTCCTCCCCCCGGCGGGAACTCCTACGAGCAGTACTTC

j_gene: TRBJ1-5
abundance: NA
v_gene: TRBV27
d_gene: NA
CDR3aa: CASMVRLGLNQPQHF
CDR3nt: TGTGCCAGCATGGTAAGGCTGGGCCTTAATCAGCCCCAGCATTTT

j_gene: TRBJ1-5
abundance: NA
v_gene: TRBV28
d_gene: TRBD1
CDR3aa: CASIKDRGRHQPQHF
CDR3nt: TGTGCCAGCATTAAGGACAGGGGCAGACATCAGCCCCAGCATTTT